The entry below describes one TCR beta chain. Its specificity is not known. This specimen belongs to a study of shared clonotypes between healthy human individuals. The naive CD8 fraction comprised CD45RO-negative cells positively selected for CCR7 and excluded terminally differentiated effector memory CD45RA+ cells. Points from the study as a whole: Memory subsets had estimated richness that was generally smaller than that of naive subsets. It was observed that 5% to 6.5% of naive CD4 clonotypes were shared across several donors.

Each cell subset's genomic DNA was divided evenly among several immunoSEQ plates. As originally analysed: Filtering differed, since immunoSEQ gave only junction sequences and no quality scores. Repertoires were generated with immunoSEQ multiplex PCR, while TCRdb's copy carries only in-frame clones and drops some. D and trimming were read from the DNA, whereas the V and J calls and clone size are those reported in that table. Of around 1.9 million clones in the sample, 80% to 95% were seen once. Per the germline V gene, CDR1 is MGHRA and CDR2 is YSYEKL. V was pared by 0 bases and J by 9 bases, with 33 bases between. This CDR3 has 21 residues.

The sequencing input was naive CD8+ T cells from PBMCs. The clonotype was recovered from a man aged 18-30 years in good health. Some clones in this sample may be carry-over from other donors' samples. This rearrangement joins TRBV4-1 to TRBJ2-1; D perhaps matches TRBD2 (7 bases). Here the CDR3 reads CASSQETWTRGGTIPIPEQFF. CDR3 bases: TGCGCCAGCAGCCAAGAGACCTGGACTAGGGGGGGGACAATACCTATACCTGAGCAGTTCTTC.